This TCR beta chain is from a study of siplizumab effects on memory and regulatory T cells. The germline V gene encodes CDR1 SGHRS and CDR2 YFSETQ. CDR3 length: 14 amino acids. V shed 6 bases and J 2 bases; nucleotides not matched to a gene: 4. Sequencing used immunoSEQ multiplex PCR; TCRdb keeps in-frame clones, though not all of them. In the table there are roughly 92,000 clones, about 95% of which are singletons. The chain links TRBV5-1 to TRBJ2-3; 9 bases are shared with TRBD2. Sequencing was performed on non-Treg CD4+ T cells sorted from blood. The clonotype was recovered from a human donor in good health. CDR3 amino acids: CASKAGGATDTQYF. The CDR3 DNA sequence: TGCGCCAGCAAAGCGGGAGGCGCCACAGATACGCAGTATTTT. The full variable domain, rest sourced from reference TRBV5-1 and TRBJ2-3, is KAGVTQTPRYLIKTRGQQVTLSCSPISGHRSVSWYQQTPGQGLQFLFEYFSETQRNKGNFPGRFSGRQFSNSRSEMNVSTLELGDSALYLCASKAGGATDTQYFGPGTRLTVL.